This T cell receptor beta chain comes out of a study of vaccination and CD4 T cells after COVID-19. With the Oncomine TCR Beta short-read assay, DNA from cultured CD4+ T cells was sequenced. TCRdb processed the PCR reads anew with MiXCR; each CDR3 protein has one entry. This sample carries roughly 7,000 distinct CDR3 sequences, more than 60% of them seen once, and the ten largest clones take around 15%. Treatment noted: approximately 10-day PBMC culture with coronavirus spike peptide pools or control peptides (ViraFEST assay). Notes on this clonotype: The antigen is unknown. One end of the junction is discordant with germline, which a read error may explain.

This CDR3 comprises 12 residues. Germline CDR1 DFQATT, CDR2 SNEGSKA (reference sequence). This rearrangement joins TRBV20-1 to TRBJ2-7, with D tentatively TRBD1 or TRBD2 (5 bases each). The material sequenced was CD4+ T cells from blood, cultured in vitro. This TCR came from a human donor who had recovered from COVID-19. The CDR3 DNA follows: TGCAGTGCCAGAGGGGATCGGGCCGAGCAGTACTTC. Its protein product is CSARGDRAEQYF.